A single T cell receptor (beta chain) is shown here with its context. The sample comes from a study of blood T cell repertoires in COVID-19. Per the original data handling: Reference gene primer amplification gave nucleated cell count estimates. The repertoire was sequenced with immunoSEQ multiplex PCR; TCRdb's copy has only in-frame clones and lacks some. The V and J calls and the clone size are those of that table, but D and trimming were determined from the DNA. The sample includes 250,000 to 350,000 clones, approximately 90% seen only once; the top ten take 0.7% to 0.9%. The germline V gene encodes CDR1 MDHEN and CDR2 SYDVKM. The CDR3 has 13 residues. V was shortened by 5 bases and J by 8 bases, with 12 bases between the two germline ends.

The chain recombines TRBV28 with TRBJ1-4; no reliable D call. The source material was peripheral blood. This TCR was sampled from a man aged 25 to 45 with acute or convalescent COVID-19. The CDR3 loop reads CASSGPGGEKLFF. The CDR3 bases are TGTGCCAGCAGTGGTCCGGGAGGGGAAAAACTGTTTTTT.